Below, 16 T cell receptor beta chains from the same sample are listed, as sequenced in a study of OX40 agonist ivuxolimab in advanced cancers. Sequenced by immunoSEQ multiplex PCR; TCRdb stores in-frame clones only, minus some. Among 25,000 to 30,000 clones, roughly 83% were seen once, and the ten largest hold roughly a sixth. This material consisted of CD4+ or CD8+ T cells sorted from blood, taken in a trial of the OX40 agonist ivuxolimab. The receptor source for this set is an adult with an advanced solid tumor such as melanoma, head and neck, liver or kidney cancer.

CDR3: CASSIAPVTILSSGANVLTF. The CDR3, as DNA: TGTGCCAGTAGTATAGCCCCTGTGACAATTCTCAGCTCTGGGGCCAACGTCCTGACTTTC. The gene calls are TRBV19 and TRBJ2-6; D not resolved. CDR1 LNHDA and CDR2 SQIVND come from the germline V gene (reference sequence). Trimming left V 1 base short and J 0 bases short, with 19 bases between. This CDR3 is built from 20 residues.

The chain couples TRBV19 to TRBJ1-6; TRBD1 matches at 8 bases. The V gene's germline CDR1 is LNHDA and CDR2 SQIVND (reference sequence). The CDR3 is made up of 15 amino acids. V lost 3 bases, J lost 9 bases, and 7 bases stayed unmatched. DNA of the CDR3: TGTGCCAGTAGTATTCGACGGGACAGGCTTTCACCCCTCCACTTT. Translated: CASSIRRDRLSPLHF.

The chain couples TRBV11-2 to TRBJ2-7, with TRBD1 matching 7 bases. V lost 3 bases to trimming and J lost 5 bases; unmatched junction nucleotides: 7. Germline lookup yields CDR1 SGHAT and CDR2 FQNNGV. The CDR3 has 14 amino acids. The CDR3 bases are TGTGCCAGCAGCTTGGCCGACAGGGCCCACGAGCAGTACTTC. It specifies CASSLADRAHEQYF.

The chain uses TRBV9 and TRBJ2-1; 7 bases are a match to TRBD2. The CDR3 contains 12 residues. V dropped 10 bases and J dropped 8; count of bases not matched to a gene: 9. The germline V gene encodes CDR1 SGDLS and CDR2 YYNGEE. CDR3 DNA: TGTGCCTCACGAGGACTAGGTGATGAGCAGTTCTTC. Translation gives CASRGLGDEQFF.

CDR3 in DNA: TGTGCCAGCAGTTTAGTCCCGACTAGCGGGATTCTTGAGCAGTTCTTC. Its translation is CASSLVPTSGILEQFF. This rearrangement joins TRBV27 to TRBJ2-1, with 11 nucleotides matching TRBD2. Germline values: CDR1 MNHEY, CDR2 SMNVEV (reference sequence). Trimming took 2 bases from V and 9 from J; bases not matched to a gene: 9. CDR3 size: 16 residues.

The rearrangement joins TRBV11-2 to TRBJ2-1; D gene ambiguous. Germline V lookup: CDR1 SGHAT, CDR2 FQNNGV. CDR3 length equals 11 residues. V was clipped by 1 base and J by 7 bases, with 2 bases between them. CDR3 nucleotides: TGTGCCAGCAGCTTAGCGAATGAGCAGTTCTTC. This gives the protein CASSLANEQFF.

This chain connects TRBV28 to TRBJ2-7; perhaps D is TRBD1 or TRBD2 (5 bases each). The V end lost 11 bases, the J end lost 4 bases, and 21 bases lay between the germline ends. Germline loops: CDR1 MDHEN, CDR2 SYDVKM. The CDR3 runs 14 residues. The CDR3 DNA is TGTGCCCACTCCGCTAGGGGAGTTTTTTACGAGCAGTACTTC. Amino acid sequence: CAHSARGVFYEQYF.

The V and J genes are TRBV19 and TRBJ2-1, with 13 bases aligning to TRBD2. The CDR3 sequence is 15 residues long. Unmatched junction bases numbered 6, after V lost 4 bases and J lost 9 bases. Per germline, CDR1 LNHDA and CDR2 SQIVND (reference sequence). CDR3 region: CASSTGLAGEVEQFF. For the CDR3, the DNA is TGTGCCAGTAGTACAGGACTAGCGGGAGAGGTTGAGCAGTTCTTC.

The sample holds one count of this clone. The CDR3 DNA reads as TGCGCCAGCAGCCAAGTATTGGCGCTAAGCACAGATACGCAGTATTTT. Its protein is CASSQVLALSTDTQYF. The rearrangement joins TRBV4-1 to TRBJ2-3; unclear D gene. Trimming left V 1 base short and J 0 bases short, with 11 bases between. Germline CDR1 MGHRA, CDR2 YSYEKL. This CDR3 region has 16 residues.

The rearrangement joins TRBV6-5 to TRBJ1-2, with a tentative D call TRBD1 (6 bases). Germline V gives CDR1 MNHEY, CDR2 SVGAGI. The V end was cut by 7 bases, the J end by 8 bases, with 14 bases between. This CDR3 region has 12 residues. CDR3 DNA sequence: TGTGCCAGCACCCTAGGGGGGGAGGGCTACACCTTC. Translation: CASTLGGEGYTF.

The chain recombines TRBV29-1 with TRBJ2-3; 15 nucleotides match TRBD2. CDR1 SQVTM and CDR2 ANQGSEA come from the germline V gene. The V gene end was trimmed by 1 base and the J gene end by 2 bases; junction bases not matched to a gene: 4. The CDR3 has 17 residues. CDR3 residues: CSVEGWTSGRATDTQYF. The CDR3 coding sequence is TGCAGCGTTGAAGGGTGGACTAGCGGGAGGGCCACAGATACGCAGTATTTT.

The V gene is TRBV6-5, the J gene TRBJ2-7; no firm D call. The CDR3 spans 11 residues. V lost 4 bases to trimming and J lost 4 bases, with 5 bases between them. Germline CDR1 is MNHEY and CDR2 is SVGAGI. The CDR3 sequence: CASSFGYEQYF. As DNA, the CDR3 is TGTGCCAGCAGTTTTGGGTACGAGCAGTACTTC.

Only a few counts were recorded for this clone. The V call is TRBV7-9, the J call TRBJ1-1; D remains unclear. Trimming removed 5 bases from V and 4 bases from J, with 14 bases in between. The germline V gene encodes CDR1 SEHNR and CDR2 FQNEAQ (reference sequence). The CDR3 spans 14 residues. CDR3 amino acids: CASSPNQVGTEAFF. The CDR3 coding sequence is TGTGCCAGCAGCCCCAACCAGGTTGGCACTGAAGCTTTCTTT.

The rearrangement joins TRBV4-1 to TRBJ1-1; D remains unclear. Looked up from germline, CDR1 is MGHRA and CDR2 is YSYEKL. CDR3 length: 16 residues. The ends were cut back, 1 base at V and 6 bases at J, with 18 bases in the middle. CDR3 DNA: TGCGCCAGCAGCCAAGGTGTACGGTCGTGGGTTTCTGAAGCTTTCTTT. As protein: CASSQGVRSWVSEAFF.

V usage is TRBV7-8 and J usage is TRBJ2-1, with TRBD2 identical over 11 bases. The CDR3 covers 17 residues. V lost 5 bases to trimming and J lost 2 bases; unmatched junction nucleotides: 8. Germline CDR1 and CDR2: SGHVS and FQNEAQ. CDR3 bases: TGTGCCAGCAGCCTCCTTAGCGGGGGGGCCCCCTACAATGAGCAGTTCTTC. The encoded protein is CASSLLSGGAPYNEQFF. Full variable domain (missing parts from reference TRBV7-8 and TRBJ2-1): GAGVSQSPRYKVAKRGQDVALRCDPISGHVSLFWYQQALGQGPEFLTYFQNEAQLDKSGLPSDRFFAERPEGSVSTLKIQRTQQEDSAVYLCASSLLSGGAPYNEQFFGPGTRLTVL.

The J gene is TRBJ2-7, the V gene TRBV11-2, with D possibly TRBD2 on 7 matching bases. Between the trimmed V and J ends, which lost 9 bases and 2 bases, there was a span of 17 bases. CDR3 length: 14 amino acids. Germline values: CDR1 SGHAT, CDR2 FQNNGV. The CDR3 reads CASTEGGGPYEQYF. CDR3 nucleotides: TGTGCCAGTACTGAGGGGGGGGGTCCCTACGAGCAGTACTTC.